Following are 31 T cell receptor beta chains from one sample sequenced in a study of shared clonotypes between healthy human individuals. Naive CD8 cells, CD45RO-negative and positively selected for CCR7, excluded terminally differentiated effector memory CD45RA+ cells. The protocol was immunoSEQ multiplex PCR, while the TCRdb copy is restricted to in-frame clones and leaves out a portion. The sample has 1.5 million to 2.5 million clones; 85% to 95% are singletons. Sequencing was performed on naive CD8+ T cells sorted from blood. These receptors all stem from a man in his late teens or twenties in good health.

With regard to this clone: Other DNA sequences of this sample code for an identical CDR3. The genes are TRBV7-9 and TRBJ2-7; TRBD1 aligns across 8 bases. Germline CDR1 is SEHNR and CDR2 is FQNEAQ (reference sequence). The V gene end was trimmed by 5 bases and the J gene end by 5 bases; junction bases not matched to a gene: 8. The CDR3 contains 14 residues. CDR3 loop: CASSPDRGLDEQYF. The CDR3 nucleotides read TGTGCCAGCAGCCCCGACAGGGGTCTGGACGAGCAGTACTTC.

The chain recombines TRBV28 with TRBJ2-7; D assignment may be TRBD1 or TRBD2 (5 bases each). The V end lost 5 bases, the J end lost 5 bases, and 19 bases lay between the germline ends. Germline assignment: CDR1 MDHEN and CDR2 SYDVKM. This CDR3 is 15 amino acids long. In DNA, the CDR3 is TGTGCCAGCAGTCCCGACGGGGCCTACCTGAACGAGCAGTACTTC. Translating gives CASSPDGAYLNEQYF.

The CDR3 protein is CASSQELAGAGTGELFF. CDR3 DNA: TGCGCCAGCAGCCAAGAACTAGCGGGAGCGGGGACCGGGGAGCTGTTTTTT. The chain joins TRBV4-3 to TRBJ2-2; 11 positions agree with TRBD2. The CDR3 loop spans 17 amino acids. Germline trimming cut 0 bases from V and 5 bases from J; bases unmatched to any gene: 5. Germline lookup yields CDR1 LGHNA and CDR2 YSLEER.

The CDR3 sequence: CASHQGTGEVYTF. The DNA of the CDR3 is TGTGCCAGCCACCAAGGGACAGGTGAAGTCTACACCTTC. The V call is TRBV19, the J call TRBJ1-2; 8 bases agree with TRBD1. The germline V gene has CDR1 LNHDA and CDR2 SQIVND (reference sequence). The J segment lost 10 bases and the V segment lost 9 bases, leaving 13 bases of the junction unmatched. The CDR3 totals 13 residues.

This chain links TRBV6-1 with TRBJ2-7; possibly TRBD1 or TRBD2 for D (6 bases each). V lost 0 bases and J lost 11, with 14 bases in between. Germline CDR1 and CDR2: MNHNS and SASEGT. This CDR3 region has 13 residues. CDR3 in amino acids: CASSEAGGSPEYF. CDR3 DNA sequence: TGTGCCAGCAGTGAAGCGGGGGGCTCGCCGGAGTACTTC.

The J gene is TRBJ2-3, the V gene TRBV10-2; D may be TRBD2 (5 bases). The CDR3 is 15 amino acids. CDR1 WSHSY and CDR2 SAAADI come from the germline V gene. V was shortened by 3 bases and J by 4 bases, with 14 bases between the two germline ends. The CDR3 protein is CASSDGGSNADTQYF. DNA of the CDR3: TGCGCCAGCAGTGACGGAGGATCTAATGCAGATACGCAGTATTTT.

The chain couples TRBV11-2 to TRBJ2-1; D remains unclear. From germline, CDR1 is SGHAT and CDR2 FQNNGV. V lost 1 base, J lost 6 bases, and 16 bases lay in between. This CDR3 has 16 amino acids. CDR3 DNA: TGTGCCAGCAGCTTAGGTAGCCTACTCTTAGTCAATGAGCAGTTCTTC. Its translation: CASSLGSLLLVNEQFF.

This chain connects TRBV29-1 to TRBJ2-7; 7 nucleotides align to TRBD1. With V trimmed by 7 bases and J by 3 bases, 9 bases remained unmatched. This CDR3 has 13 amino acids. Germline CDR1 SQVTM, CDR2 ANQGSEA. This CDR3 is CSAWDSANYEQYF. The CDR3 nucleotides read TGCAGCGCCTGGGACAGTGCAAACTACGAGCAGTACTTC.

The rearrangement links TRBV28 to TRBJ2-5; the match to TRBD2 covers 7 bases. Germline V gives CDR1 MDHEN, CDR2 SYDVKM. The CDR3 runs 17 residues. The V gene end was trimmed by 3 bases and the J gene end by 0 bases; junction bases not matched to a gene: 10. The CDR3 here is CASSFRGGAAHQETQYF. CDR3 DNA sequence: TGTGCCAGCAGTTTTCGGGGAGGGGCAGCTCACCAAGAGACCCAGTACTTC.

Details on this clone: Additional DNA sequences in this sample encode the identical CDR3. This chain's CDR3 is CASSYSPNNEQFF. The CDR3 DNA follows: TGTGCCAGCAGTTACTCCCCCAACAATGAGCAGTTCTTC. This chain uses TRBV6-5 with TRBJ2-1; D is uncertain. The CDR3 sequence is 13 residues long. Germline values: CDR1 MNHEY, CDR2 SVGAGI. V lost 0 bases and J lost 5, with 5 bases in between.

CDR3 nucleotides: TGTGCCAGCAGCACGCAGCTAGCGGGGCTCGGGGAGCTGTTTTTT. Its protein product is CASSTQLAGLGELFF. The chain uses TRBV7-9 and TRBJ2-2; 9 bases are a match to TRBD2. CDR1 is SEHNR, CDR2 FQNEAQ, per germline (reference sequence). J lost 7 bases, V lost 5 bases, and 8 bases had no gene match. The CDR3 loop spans 15 amino acids.

The chain combines TRBV10-1 with TRBJ2-7; 8 bases are shared with TRBD2. With V trimmed by 6 bases and J by 5 bases, 9 bases remained unmatched. Germline V gives CDR1 WNHNN, CDR2 SYGVQD (reference sequence). CDR3 length equals 14 residues. The CDR3 is CASRAGLDSDEQYF. The CDR3, as DNA: TGCGCCAGCAGGGCGGGACTAGATAGCGACGAGCAGTACTTC.

J is TRBJ2-2 and V is TRBV7-9, with 7 bases aligning to TRBD1. V shed 6 bases and J 7 bases; nucleotides not matched to a gene: 8. The CDR3 is 14 amino acids. The V gene's germline CDR1 is SEHNR and CDR2 FQNEAQ (reference sequence). As DNA, the CDR3 is TGTGCCAGCAGTCCCGACAGGGCAATCGGGGAGCTGTTTTTT. It yields the protein CASSPDRAIGELFF.

This clone was observed a few times. A single base is all that separates this from a far larger clone, so a read error is likely. This chain joins TRBV5-1 and TRBJ1-2; no clear D. This CDR3 is built from 11 residues. The ends were cut back, 4 bases at V and 5 bases at J, with 6 bases in the middle. Germline V gene sequence: CDR1 SGHRS, CDR2 YFSETQ. CDR3 protein: CASSDGYGYTF. Written as DNA, the CDR3 is TGCGCCAGCAGCGACGGGTATGGCTACACCTTC.

The chain uses TRBV30 and TRBJ2-2; D remains ambiguous. Deletions cut 8 bases from V and 6 bases from J, with 13 bases between. The CDR3 is 12 residues long. Germline V gives CDR1 GTSNPN, CDR2 SVGIG (reference sequence). The DNA for the CDR3 is TGTGCCGCAAGGGCCGACGCCGGGGAGCTGTTTTTT. Amino acids: CAARADAGELFF.

The V and J genes are TRBV19 and TRBJ2-7; perhaps TRBD2 as D (6 bases). The V and J ends lost 3 bases and 3 bases respectively, with 15 bases between them. Germline assignment: CDR1 LNHDA and CDR2 SQIVND (reference sequence). There are 15 residues in the CDR3. CDR3 in amino acids: CASSIPRDSGYEQYF. The CDR3 DNA reads as TGTGCCAGTAGTATCCCCCGGGACTCAGGCTACGAGCAGTACTTC.

Here the CDR3 reads CASTDSGNNEQYF. The DNA for the CDR3 is TGTGCCAGCACCGATAGCGGGAACAACGAGCAGTACTTC. The rearrangement uses TRBV6-5 and TRBJ2-7, with TRBD2 identical over 8 bases. The CDR3 contains 13 residues. Per the germline V gene, CDR1 is MNHEY and CDR2 is SVGAGI. Germline trimming cut 7 bases from V and 5 bases from J; bases unmatched to any gene: 7.

V and J are TRBV6-4 and TRBJ1-2; D gene uncertain. Trimming cost V 2 bases and J 3 bases, with 7 bases left between them. This CDR3 has 13 residues. CDR1 and CDR2 (germline): MRHNA, SNTAGT. CDR3 nucleotide sequence: TGTGCCAGCAGTGACGAGGGCCACTATGGCTACACCTTC. Translated, it gives CASSDEGHYGYTF.

This chain joins TRBV5-4 and TRBJ1-1; D is possibly TRBD1 (5 bases). V was clipped by 6 bases and J by 4 bases, with 13 bases between them. From germline, CDR1 is SGHNT and CDR2 YYREEE (reference sequence). The CDR3 runs 13 residues. The chain's CDR3 is CASKLKGSTEAFF. The CDR3 DNA follows: TGTGCCAGCAAACTGAAGGGGAGCACTGAAGCTTTCTTT.

V usage is TRBV13 and J usage is TRBJ1-1, with a tentative D call TRBD1 (5 bases). This CDR3 is 12 amino acids long. CDR1 and CDR2 (germline): PRHDT, FYEKMQ (reference sequence). Trimming removed 6 bases at V and 4 bases at J, with 9 bases between. Written as DNA, the CDR3 is TGTGCCAGCAGTCCAGGGTTCACTGAAGCTTTCTTT. It encodes CASSPGFTEAFF.

V and J are TRBV30 and TRBJ2-1; 10 nucleotides align to TRBD2. CDR1 is GTSNPN and CDR2 is SVGIG in the germline V gene (reference sequence). V dropped 5 bases and J dropped 8; count of bases not matched to a gene: 9. The CDR3 is 14 amino acids. CDR3 sequence: CAWDLAGAWDEQFF. The CDR3 nucleotides read TGTGCCTGGGATCTAGCGGGGGCCTGGGATGAGCAGTTCTTC.

Details on this clone: The same CDR3 also results from other DNA sequences found in this sample. The CDR3 nucleotides read TGTGCCAGCAGCGTAGCCGGGGGGAGTCAAGAGACCCAGTACTTC. Encoded protein: CASSVAGGSQETQYF. The V gene is TRBV9, the J gene TRBJ2-5; 7 bases line up with TRBD2. CDR1 is SGDLS, CDR2 YYNGEE, per germline. The CDR3 consists of 15 residues. With V trimmed by 0 bases and J by 2 bases, 4 bases remained unmatched. Full variable domain (missing parts from reference TRBV9 and TRBJ2-5): DSGVTQTPKHLITATGQRVTLRCSPRSGDLSVYWYQQSLDQGLQFLIQYYNGEERAKGNILERFSAQQFPDLHSELNLSSLELGDSALYFCASSVAGGSQETQYFGPGTRLLVL.

The genes are TRBV11-2 and TRBJ2-5, with D perhaps TRBD1 or TRBD2 (5 bases each). The CDR3 has 14 amino acids. Trimming took 11 bases from V and 2 from J, leaving 18 bases between them. Germline V lookup: CDR1 SGHAT, CDR2 FQNNGV. CDR3 DNA: TGTGCCTCGAACCCGGGACCCTATCAAGAGACCCAGTACTTC. Its protein product is CASNPGPYQETQYF.

The chain recombines TRBV5-8 with TRBJ2-7; 7 positions agree with TRBD1. The CDR3 is made up of 15 amino acids. V lost 0 bases, J lost 0 bases, and 3 bases stayed unmatched. Germline V CDR1 and CDR2: SGHTS, YDEGEE. CDR3 sequence: CASSLDRDSSYEQYF. CDR3 coding DNA: TGTGCCAGCAGCTTGGATCGGGACAGCTCCTACGAGCAGTACTTC.

The rearrangement joins TRBV29-1 to TRBJ2-1, with TRBD2 identical over 7 bases. The CDR3 sequence is 13 residues long. Germline lookup yields CDR1 SQVTM and CDR2 ANQGSEA. The junction had 8 bases not matched to a gene; V was cut back by 3 bases and J by 9 bases. Here the CDR3 reads CSVDSRERTEQFF. The CDR3 nucleotides are TGCAGCGTTGATTCGCGGGAGAGGACTGAGCAGTTCTTC.

This chain links TRBV6-5 with TRBJ2-7; perhaps TRBD1 as D (5 bases). CDR1 MNHEY and CDR2 SVGAGI come from the germline V gene. This CDR3 spans 14 amino acids. Trimming removed 4 bases at V and 3 bases at J, with 13 bases between. CDR3 DNA: TGTGCCAGCAGTTCCCTATCGACAGTCTACGAGCAGTACTTC. It translates to CASSSLSTVYEQYF.

The rearrangement joins TRBV4-1 to TRBJ2-2; D unclear. The CDR3 covers 16 residues. Trimming shortened V by 0 bases and J by 3 bases, and 11 bases separated the two germline ends. Germline CDR1 MGHRA, CDR2 YSYEKL. The CDR3 DNA reads TGCGCCAGCAGCCAAGATTCAGGCCCGGACACCGGGGAGCTGTTTTTT. This translates into CASSQDSGPDTGELFF.

Remarks on this clone: Other DNA sequences in the same sample also yield this CDR3. The chain uses TRBV30 and TRBJ2-1; D gene ambiguous. Looked up from germline, CDR1 is GTSNPN and CDR2 is SVGIG (reference sequence). The CDR3 is 11 amino acids. The V end lost 2 bases, the J end lost 4 bases, and 3 bases lay between the germline ends. The CDR3 coding sequence is TGTGCCTGGAGTCTATACAATGAGCAGTTCTTC. Its translation: CAWSLYNEQFF.

This sequence joins TRBV27 and TRBJ2-3; 9 nucleotides match TRBD2. From germline, CDR1 is MNHEY and CDR2 SMNVEV (reference sequence). V lost 1 base and J lost 5; bases outside the gene matches: 7. This CDR3 region has 16 residues. The chain's CDR3 is CASSLWASGVKDTQYF. CDR3 DNA: TGTGCCAGCAGTTTATGGGCTAGCGGGGTTAAAGATACGCAGTATTTT.

This chain links TRBV7-6 with TRBJ2-3; 13 bases fit TRBD2. CDR1 and CDR2 (germline): SGHVS, FNYEAQ. The CDR3 loop spans 16 amino acids. With V trimmed by 5 bases and J by 2 bases, 4 bases remained unmatched. CDR3 region: CASSAGLAGDTDTQYF. The CDR3 nucleotides read TGTGCCAGCAGCGCCGGACTAGCGGGAGACACAGATACGCAGTATTTT.

The J gene is TRBJ2-7, the V gene TRBV28; D ambiguous. V shed 2 bases and J shed 3 bases, with 8 bases lying between them. The CDR3 contains 13 residues. The germline gives CDR1 MDHEN, CDR2 SYDVKM. CDR3 DNA sequence: TGTGCCAGCAGTTTAAACAGACTCTACGAGCAGTACTTC. This codes for CASSLNRLYEQYF.